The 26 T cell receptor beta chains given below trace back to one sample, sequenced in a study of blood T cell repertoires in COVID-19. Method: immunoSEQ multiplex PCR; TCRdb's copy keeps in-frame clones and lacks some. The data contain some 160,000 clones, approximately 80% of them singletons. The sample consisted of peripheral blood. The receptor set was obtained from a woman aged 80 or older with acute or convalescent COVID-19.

The chain's CDR3 is CASSARPWRADTGELFF. CDR3 coding DNA: TGTGCCAGCAGCGCTCGGCCGTGGCGGGCGGACACCGGGGAGCTGTTTTTT. V usage is TRBV11-2 and J usage is TRBJ2-2; a weak D match, TRBD2 (5 bases). This CDR3 has 17 residues. CDR1 is SGHAT and CDR2 is FQNNGV in the germline V gene. V lost 5 bases and J 3 bases, leaving 19 bases between the germline ends.

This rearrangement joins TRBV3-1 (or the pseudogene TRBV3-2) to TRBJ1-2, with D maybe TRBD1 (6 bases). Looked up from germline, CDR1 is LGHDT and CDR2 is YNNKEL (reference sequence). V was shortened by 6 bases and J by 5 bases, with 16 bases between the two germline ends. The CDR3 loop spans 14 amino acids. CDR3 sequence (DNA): TGTGCCAGCAGTTTAACTACAGGGCTATATGGCTACACCTTC. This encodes CASSLTTGLYGYTF.

The CDR3 bases are TGTGCCAGCAGCCCCCGCGTTGGACTAGCGGACAATGAGCAGTTCTTC. Translating it yields CASSPRVGLADNEQFF. The genes are TRBV7-2 and TRBJ2-1; 10 nucleotides align to TRBD2. Germline V gives CDR1 SGHTA, CDR2 FQGNSA. The CDR3 covers 16 residues. V was clipped by 5 bases and J by 5 bases; unmatched bases: 9.

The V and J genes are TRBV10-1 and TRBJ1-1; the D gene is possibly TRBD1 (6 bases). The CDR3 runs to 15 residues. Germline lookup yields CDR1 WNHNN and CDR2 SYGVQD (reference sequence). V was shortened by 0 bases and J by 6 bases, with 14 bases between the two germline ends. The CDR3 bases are TGCGCCAGCAGTGAGTCGGGGCAGGGGCGCTCTGAAGCTTTCTTT. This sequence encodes CASSESGQGRSEAFF.

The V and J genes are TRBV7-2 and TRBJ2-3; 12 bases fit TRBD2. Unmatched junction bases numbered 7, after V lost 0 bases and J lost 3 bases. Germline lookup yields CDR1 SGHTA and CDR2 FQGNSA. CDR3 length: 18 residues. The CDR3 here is CASSLAKTSGGQTDTQYF. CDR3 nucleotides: TGTGCCAGCAGCTTAGCGAAAACTAGCGGGGGGCAAACAGATACGCAGTATTTT.

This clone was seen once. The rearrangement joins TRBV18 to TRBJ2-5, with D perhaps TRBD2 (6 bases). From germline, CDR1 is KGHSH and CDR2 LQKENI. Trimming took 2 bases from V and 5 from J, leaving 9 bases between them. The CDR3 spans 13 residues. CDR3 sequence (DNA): TGTGCCAGCTCACCAGGGAGCGGGGAGACCCAGTACTTC. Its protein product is CASSPGSGETQYF. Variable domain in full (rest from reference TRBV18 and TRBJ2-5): NAGVMQNPRHLVRRRGQEARLRCSPMKGHSHVYWYRQLPEEGLKFMVYLQKENIIDESGMPKERFSAEFPKEGPSILRIQQVVRGDSAAYFCASSPGSGETQYFGPGTRLLVL.

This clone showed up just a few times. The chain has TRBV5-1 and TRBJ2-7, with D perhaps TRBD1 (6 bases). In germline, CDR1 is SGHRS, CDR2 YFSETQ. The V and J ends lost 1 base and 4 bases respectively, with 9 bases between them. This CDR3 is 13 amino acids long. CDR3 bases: TGCGCCAGCAGCTTGAACAGGGAATACGAGCAGTACTTC. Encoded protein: CASSLNREYEQYF.

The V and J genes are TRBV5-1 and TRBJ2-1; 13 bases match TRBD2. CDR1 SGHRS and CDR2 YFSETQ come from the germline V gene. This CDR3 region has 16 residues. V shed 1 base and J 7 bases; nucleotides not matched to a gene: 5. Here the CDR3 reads CASSLPGLAGLNEQFF. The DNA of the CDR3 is TGCGCCAGCAGCTTGCCGGGACTAGCGGGATTGAATGAGCAGTTCTTC.

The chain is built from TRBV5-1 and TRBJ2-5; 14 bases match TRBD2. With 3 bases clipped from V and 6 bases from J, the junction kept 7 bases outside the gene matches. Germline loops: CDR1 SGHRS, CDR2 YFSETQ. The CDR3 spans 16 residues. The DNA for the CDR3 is TGCGCCAGCAGCTCGGGACTAGCGGGAGTTCGGCAGACCCAGTACTTC. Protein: CASSSGLAGVRQTQYF.

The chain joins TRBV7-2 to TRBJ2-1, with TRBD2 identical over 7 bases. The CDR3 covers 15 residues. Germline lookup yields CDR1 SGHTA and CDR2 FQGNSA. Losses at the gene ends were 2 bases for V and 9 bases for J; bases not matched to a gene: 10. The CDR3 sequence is CASSLSSGLPGEQFF. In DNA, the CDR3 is TGTGCCAGCAGCTTATCTAGCGGCCTTCCGGGTGAGCAGTTCTTC.

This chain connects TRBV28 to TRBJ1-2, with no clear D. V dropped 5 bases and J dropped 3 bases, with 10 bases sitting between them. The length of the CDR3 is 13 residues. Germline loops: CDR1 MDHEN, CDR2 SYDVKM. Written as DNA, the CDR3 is TGTGCCAGCAGTCCTAGAGGTTACTATGGCTACACCTTC. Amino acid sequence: CASSPRGYYGYTF.

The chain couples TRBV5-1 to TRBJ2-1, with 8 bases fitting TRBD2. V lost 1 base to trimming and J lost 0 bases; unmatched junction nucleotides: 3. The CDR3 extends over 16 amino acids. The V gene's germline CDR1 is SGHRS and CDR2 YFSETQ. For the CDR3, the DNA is TGCGCCAGCAGCTTGACCAGCGGGGGCTCCTACAATGAGCAGTTCTTC. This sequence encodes CASSLTSGGSYNEQFF. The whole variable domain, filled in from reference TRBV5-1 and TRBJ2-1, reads KAGVTQTPRYLIKTRGQQVTLSCSPISGHRSVSWYQQTPGQGLQFLFEYFSETQRNKGNFPGRFSGRQFSNSRSEMNVSTLELGDSALYLCASSLTSGGSYNEQFFGPGTRLTVL.

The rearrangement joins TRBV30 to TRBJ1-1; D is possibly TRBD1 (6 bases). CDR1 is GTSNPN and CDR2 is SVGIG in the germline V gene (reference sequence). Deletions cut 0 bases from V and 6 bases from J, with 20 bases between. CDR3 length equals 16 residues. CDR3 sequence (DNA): TGTGCCTGGAGTGTACAAGGGGGGGGTCCGGCTGCTGAAGCTTTCTTT. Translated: CAWSVQGGGPAAEAFF.

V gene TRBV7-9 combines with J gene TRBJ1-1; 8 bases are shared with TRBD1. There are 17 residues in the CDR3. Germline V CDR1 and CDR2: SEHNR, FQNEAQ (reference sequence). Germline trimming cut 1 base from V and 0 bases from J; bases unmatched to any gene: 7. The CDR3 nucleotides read TGTGCCAGCAGCTTAGGGACAGGGACTGGAATGAACACTGAAGCTTTCTTT. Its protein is CASSLGTGTGMNTEAFF.

The CDR3 bases are TGTGCCAGCAGCTTAGGGCGAGCGGGGAGTCGTCTCTACGAGCAGTACTTC. This gives the protein CASSLGRAGSRLYEQYF. The rearrangement uses TRBV7-8 and TRBJ2-7; TRBD2 aligns across 7 bases. Per the germline V gene, CDR1 is SGHVS and CDR2 is FQNEAQ. Unmatched junction bases numbered 12, after V lost 1 base and J lost 3 bases. The CDR3 sequence is 17 residues long. Combining the CDR3 with reference TRBV7-8 and TRBJ2-7 gives the whole variable domain GAGVSQSPRYKVAKRGQDVALRCDPISGHVSLFWYQQALGQGPEFLTYFQNEAQLDKSGLPSDRFFAERPEGSVSTLKIQRTQQEDSAVYLCASSLGRAGSRLYEQYFGPGTRLTVT.

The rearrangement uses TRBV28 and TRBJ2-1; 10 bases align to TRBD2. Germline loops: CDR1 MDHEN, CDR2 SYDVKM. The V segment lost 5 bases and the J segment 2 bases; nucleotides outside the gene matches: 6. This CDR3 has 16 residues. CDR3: CASSLAGAPPYNEQFF. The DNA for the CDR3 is TGTGCCAGCAGTCTAGCGGGAGCCCCCCCCTACAATGAGCAGTTCTTC.

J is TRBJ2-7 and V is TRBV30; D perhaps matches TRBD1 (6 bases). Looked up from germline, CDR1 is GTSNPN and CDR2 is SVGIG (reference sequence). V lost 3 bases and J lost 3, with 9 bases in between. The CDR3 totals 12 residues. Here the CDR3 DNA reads TGTGCCTGGAGAGACAGGTACTACGAGCAGTACTTC. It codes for CAWRDRYYEQYF.

CDR3 bases: TGTGCCAGCGGGCCGCCGGGAAGGCGGACTTCCTACAATGAGCAGTTCTTC. Residues: CASGPPGRRTSYNEQFF. The rearrangement links TRBV7-3 to TRBJ2-1; D is perhaps TRBD2 (5 bases). CDR1 SGHTA and CDR2 FQGTGA come from the germline V gene. The length of the CDR3 is 17 residues. Trimming removed 8 bases at V and 1 base at J, with 21 bases between.

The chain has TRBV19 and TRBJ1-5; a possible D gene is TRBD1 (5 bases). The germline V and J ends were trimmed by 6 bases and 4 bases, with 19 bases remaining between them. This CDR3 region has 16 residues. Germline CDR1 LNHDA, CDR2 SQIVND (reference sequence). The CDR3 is CASSHIGRGVNQPQHF. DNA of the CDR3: TGTGCCAGTAGCCATATTGGCCGGGGGGTAAATCAGCCCCAGCATTTT.

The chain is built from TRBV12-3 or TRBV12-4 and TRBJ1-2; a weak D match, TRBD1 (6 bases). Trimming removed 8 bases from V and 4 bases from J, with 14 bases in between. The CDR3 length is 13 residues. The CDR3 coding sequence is TGTGCCAGCCGAGCGGGGGCGCCCTATGGCTACACCTTC. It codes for CASRAGAPYGYTF.

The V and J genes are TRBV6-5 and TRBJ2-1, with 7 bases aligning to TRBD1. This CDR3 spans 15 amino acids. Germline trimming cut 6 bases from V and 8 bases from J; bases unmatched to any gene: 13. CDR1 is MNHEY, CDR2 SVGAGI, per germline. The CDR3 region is CASRATDRWSDEQFF. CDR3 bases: TGTGCCAGCAGAGCGACGGACAGGTGGAGCGATGAGCAGTTCTTC.

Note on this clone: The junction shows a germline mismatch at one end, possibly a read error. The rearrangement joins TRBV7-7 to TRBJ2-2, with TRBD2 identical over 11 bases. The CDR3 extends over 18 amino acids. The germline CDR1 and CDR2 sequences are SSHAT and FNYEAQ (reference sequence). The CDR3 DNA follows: TGTGCTAGCAGCTTACGGACTAGCGGGCCTTATGAGACCGGGGAGCTGTTTTTT. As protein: CASSLRTSGPYETGELFF.

The DNA of the CDR3 is TGTGCCACCAGCAGTCTTGGGGGGTCAGAGACCCAGTACTTC. It specifies CATSSLGGSETQYF. The V call is TRBV15, the J call TRBJ2-5; D is possibly TRBD2 (6 bases). Germline V gives CDR1 LNHNV, CDR2 YYDKDF (reference sequence). Trimming took 3 bases from V and 4 from J, leaving 12 bases between them. The CDR3 spans 14 residues.

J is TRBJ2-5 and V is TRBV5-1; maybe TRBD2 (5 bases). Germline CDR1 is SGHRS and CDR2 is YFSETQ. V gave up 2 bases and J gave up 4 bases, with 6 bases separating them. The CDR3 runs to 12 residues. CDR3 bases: TGCGCCAGCAGCTTCGAGGGAGAGACCCAGTACTTC. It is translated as CASSFEGETQYF.

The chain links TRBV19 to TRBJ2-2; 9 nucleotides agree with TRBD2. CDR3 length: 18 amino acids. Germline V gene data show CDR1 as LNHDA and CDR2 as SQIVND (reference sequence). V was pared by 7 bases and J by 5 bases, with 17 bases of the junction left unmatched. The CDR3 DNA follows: TGTGCCAGTACCCAGCAGCCGGGGCGGGGGGGTACTACCGGGGAGCTGTTTTTT. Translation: CASTQQPGRGGTTGELFF.

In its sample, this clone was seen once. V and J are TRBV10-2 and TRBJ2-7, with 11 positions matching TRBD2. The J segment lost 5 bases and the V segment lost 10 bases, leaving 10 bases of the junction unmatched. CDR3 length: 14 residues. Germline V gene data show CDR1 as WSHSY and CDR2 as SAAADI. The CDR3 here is CATRGLAAPNEQYF. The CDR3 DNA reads TGCGCCACCAGGGGACTAGCGGCTCCAAACGAGCAGTACTTC.